Listed here are 8 T cell receptor beta chains from one sample, sequenced in a study of early T cells in non-severe SARS-CoV-2 infection. TCRdb used MiXCR to reprocess the 5' RACE reads, holding one entry per CDR3 protein. The sample yields roughly 33,000 distinct CDR3 sequences, about 5% seen once. The specimen sequenced was whole blood. These receptors all stem from an adult who was a healthcare worker with PCR-confirmed SARS-CoV-2 infection or an uninfected control (not recorded which).

This clonotype has a handful of counts. The gene calls are TRBV5-1 and TRBJ2-3; 7 positions match TRBD2. The CDR3 loop spans 17 amino acids. Germline assignment: CDR1 SGHRS and CDR2 YFSETQ. The V segment lost 3 bases and the J segment 2 bases; nucleotides outside the gene matches: 12. CDR3 DNA: TGCGCCAGCAGCTCGAGGGGTCGGGGGGATGTCACAGATACGCAGTATTTT. Protein sequence: CASSSRGRGDVTDTQYF.

This clonotype was observed at least ten times. This chain connects TRBV6-5 to TRBJ1-1, with unresolved D. CDR3 length: 15 residues. The V end was cut by 0 bases, the J end by 3 bases, with 11 bases between. Germline-derived CDR1 and CDR2 are MNHEY and SVGAGI. This chain's CDR3 is CASSYSTGGDTEAFF. The CDR3 DNA sequence: TGTGCCAGCAGTTACTCGACCGGAGGTGACACTGAAGCTTTCTTT.

This clonotype was counted ten times or more. The chain uses TRBV4-2 and TRBJ2-7; D gene uncertain. The CDR3 runs 12 residues. Germline V gene data show CDR1 as LGHNA and CDR2 as YNFKEQ. Trimming pared 0 bases from V and 5 bases from J, leaving 5 bases between. The CDR3 region is CASSQDMDEQYF. The CDR3 coding sequence is TGTGCCAGCAGCCAAGATATGGACGAGCAGTACTTC.

The V call is TRBV10-3, the J call TRBJ1-1; the D gene is possibly TRBD1 (5 bases). Germline V gene sequence: CDR1 ENHRY, CDR2 SYGVKD. The CDR3 runs 14 residues. The V and J ends lost 3 bases and 0 bases respectively, with 8 bases between them. The CDR3 sequence: CAISDSRVNTEAFF. CDR3 nucleotide sequence: TGTGCCATCAGTGACTCCAGGGTGAACACTGAAGCTTTCTTT.

Many counts were recorded for this clonotype. The genes are TRBV14 and TRBJ2-6; D uncertain. V gave up 4 bases and J gave up 0 bases, with 13 bases separating them. CDR1 and CDR2 (germline): SGHDN, FVKESK. CDR3 size: 17 residues. The CDR3 DNA reads TGTGCCAGCAGCCCTCCCAGCAGGCCCTCTGGGGCCAACGTCCTGACTTTC. This codes for CASSPPSRPSGANVLTF.

This clonotype was seen ten or more times. The chain joins TRBV12-3 or TRBV12-4 to TRBJ1-1, with D uncertain. The length of the CDR3 is 15 residues. V was pared by 4 bases and J by 0 bases, with 12 bases between. CDR3 nucleotides: TGTGCCAGCAGTTCAACTCGAAACATGAACACTGAAGCTTTCTTT. Encoded protein: CASSSTRNMNTEAFF.

This clonotype is medium-sized (0.01 to 0.1%) within its sample. The J gene is TRBJ2-1, the V gene TRBV4-1; 7 bases are shared with TRBD1. V was pared by 3 bases and J by 3 bases, with 5 bases of the junction left unmatched. The CDR3 spans 15 residues. CDR1 and CDR2 (germline): MGHRA, YSYEKL. This chain's CDR3 is CASSQNTGDYNEQFF. The CDR3 bases are TGCGCCAGCAGCCAGAATACAGGGGACTACAATGAGCAGTTCTTC.

This clonotype was counted many times. The chain uses TRBV5-8 and TRBJ1-6, with 10 bases identical to TRBD1. The CDR3 is made up of 15 amino acids. V dropped 0 bases and J dropped 8; count of bases not matched to a gene: 2. Germline V CDR1 and CDR2: SGHTS, YDEGEE. The CDR3 nucleotides read TGTGCCAGCAGCTTGGGGGACAGGGGACATTCACCCCTCCACTTT. Translated: CASSLGDRGHSPLHF.